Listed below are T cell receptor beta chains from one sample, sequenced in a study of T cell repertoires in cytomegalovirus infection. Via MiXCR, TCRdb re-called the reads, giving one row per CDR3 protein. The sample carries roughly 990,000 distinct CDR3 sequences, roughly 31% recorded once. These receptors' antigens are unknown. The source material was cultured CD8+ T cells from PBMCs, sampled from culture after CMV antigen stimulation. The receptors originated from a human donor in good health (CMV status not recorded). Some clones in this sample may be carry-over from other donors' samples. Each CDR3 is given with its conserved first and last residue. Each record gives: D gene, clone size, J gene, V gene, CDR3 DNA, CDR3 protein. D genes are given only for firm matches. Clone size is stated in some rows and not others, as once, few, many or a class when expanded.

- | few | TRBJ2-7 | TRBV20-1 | TGCAGTGCTAGGGGACGGAGCTCCTACGAGCAGTACTTC | CSARGRSSYEQYF
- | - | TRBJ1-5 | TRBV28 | TGTGCCAGCATGGGGGGACACCGGTATTTGCAGCCCCAGCATTTT | CASMGGHRYLQPQHF
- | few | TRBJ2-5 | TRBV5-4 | TGTGCCAGCAGCTTGCGGCAGAGGTACCAAGAGACCCAGTACTTC | CASSLRQRYQETQYF
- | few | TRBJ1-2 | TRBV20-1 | TGCAGTGCTAGAGTGGGGACGAAAAGGTCTCGCGGCTACACCTTC | CSARVGTKRSRGYTF
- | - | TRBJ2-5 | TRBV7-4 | TGTGCCAGCAGCACAGAGACAGAAGAGACCCAGTACTTC | CASSTETEETQYF
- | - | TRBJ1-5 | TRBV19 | TGTGCCAGTAGTATAGATGTCTGGCAAGGCAATCAGCCCCAGCATTTT | CASSIDVWQGNQPQHF
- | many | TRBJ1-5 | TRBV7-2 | TGTGCCAGCAGCCGAAATCAGCCCCAGCATTTT | CASSRNQPQHF
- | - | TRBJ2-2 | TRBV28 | TGTGCCAGCAGTTTCCCGACCTACACCGGGGAGCTGTTTTTT | CASSFPTYTGELFF
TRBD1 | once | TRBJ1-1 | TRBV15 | TGTGCCACCAGCGAGGAGGACAGGGTTGACACTGAAGCTTTCTTT | CATSEEDRVDTEAFF
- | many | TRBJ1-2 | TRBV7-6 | TGTGCCAGCAGCTTAAATCGCGGGGAACTCTATGGCTACACCTTC | CASSLNRGELYGYTF
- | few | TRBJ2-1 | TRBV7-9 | TGTGCCAGCTCCGGAGGGGTAGGCAATGAGCAGTTCTTC | CASSGGVGNEQFF
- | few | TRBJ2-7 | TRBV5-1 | TGCGCCAGCAGCCACGGAGGGGGGGAAATCCACGAGCAGTACTTC | CASSHGGGEIHEQYF
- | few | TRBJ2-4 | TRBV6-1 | TGTGCCAGCAGTGCCCGAGGTGGGACACAAGATGAAAACATTCAGTACTTC | CASSARGGTQDENIQYF
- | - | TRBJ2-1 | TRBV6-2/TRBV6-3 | TGTGCCAGCAGTTACGGACATCCGATTTACTCCTACAATGAGCAGTTCTTC | CASSYGHPIYSYNEQFF
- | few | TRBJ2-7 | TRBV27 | TGTGCCAGCAGTCCATCGGGACCGCTGACCTACGAGCAGTACTTC | CASSPSGPLTYEQYF
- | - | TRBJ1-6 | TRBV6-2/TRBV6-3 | TGTGCCAGCAGTTACCAGGGAGTGCATTCACCCCTCCACTTT | CASSYQGVHSPLHF
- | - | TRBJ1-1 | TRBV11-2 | TGTGCCAGCAGCTTTTGGGGGAAGCCAAACACTGAAGCTTTCTTT | CASSFWGKPNTEAFF
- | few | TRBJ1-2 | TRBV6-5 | TGTGCCAGCAGCCCACGGGGAGGCCCTCCTAACTATGGCTACACCTTC | CASSPRGGPPNYGYTF
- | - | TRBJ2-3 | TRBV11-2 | TGTGCCAGCAGCGTTTCAGATACGCAGTATTTT | CASSVSDTQYF
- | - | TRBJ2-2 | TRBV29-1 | TGCAGCGTTGACGGTACGGAAAACACCGGGGAGCTGTTTTTT | CSVDGTENTGELFF
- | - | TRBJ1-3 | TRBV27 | TGTGCCAGCAGTACCGATGGGAGCTCTGGAAACACCATATATTTT | CASSTDGSSGNTIYF
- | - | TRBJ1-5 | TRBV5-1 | TGCGCCAGCAGCTTCGGGGGGGATCGCAATCAGCCCCAGCATTTT | CASSFGGDRNQPQHF
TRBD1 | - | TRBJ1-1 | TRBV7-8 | TGTGCCCGCAGCATCTCGCTTGGGACAGCGATGAACACTGAAGCTTTCTTT | CARSISLGTAMNTEAFF
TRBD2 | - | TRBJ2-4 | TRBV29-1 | TGCAGCGTTGAAGTCGGGGGGGTTGAAGCCAAAAACATTCAGTACTTC | CSVEVGGVEAKNIQYF
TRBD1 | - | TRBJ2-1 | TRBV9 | TGTGCCAGCAGCGTCCCACAGGGGGGACCCCTTGATGAGCAGTTCTTC | CASSVPQGGPLDEQFF
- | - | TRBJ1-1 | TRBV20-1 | TGCAGTGCGACGCTCCCCGGCTCTCGGGTCACTGAAGCTTTCTTT | CSATLPGSRVTEAFF
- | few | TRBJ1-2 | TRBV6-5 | TGTGCCAGCAGTTACTTTTCGCCTCCGAGGGGCTACACCTTC | CASSYFSPPRGYTF
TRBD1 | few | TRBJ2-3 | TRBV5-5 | TGTGCCAGCAGCTTGGAGGACAGGGGGCGAGCAGATACGCAGTATTTT | CASSLEDRGRADTQYF
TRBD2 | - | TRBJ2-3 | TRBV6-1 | TGTGCCAGCATTTCTTCATACGGACTAGCGGGGGCCGGGGGAGATACGCAGTATTTT | CASISSYGLAGAGGDTQYF
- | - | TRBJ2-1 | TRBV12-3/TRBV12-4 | TGTGCCAGCACTCCTTCGTCGACGGGCTTCTACAATGAGCAGTTCTTC | CASTPSSTGFYNEQFF
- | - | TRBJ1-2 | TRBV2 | TGTGCCAGCAGTGAAGAGTACGGTGGAGATGGCTACACCTTC | CASSEEYGGDGYTF
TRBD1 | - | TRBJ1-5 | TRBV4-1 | TGCGCCAGCAGCCAAACTCAGGGGGCTGGGCAGCCCCAGCATTTT | CASSQTQGAGQPQHF
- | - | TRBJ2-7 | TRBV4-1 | TGCGCCAGCAGCCAAGATATACAAAGCGACGAGCAGTACTTC | CASSQDIQSDEQYF
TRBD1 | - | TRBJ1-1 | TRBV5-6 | TGTGCCAGCAACAACAGGGGCTTCATTCACACTGAAGCTTTCTTT | CASNNRGFIHTEAFF
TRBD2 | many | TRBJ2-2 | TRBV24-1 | TGTGCCACCAGTGATGGGACTAGCGGGGCCGAGCTGTTTTTT | CATSDGTSGAELFF
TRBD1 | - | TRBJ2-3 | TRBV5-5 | TGTGCCAGCAGCTTCGGGACAGGGTCACCAGATACGCAGTATTTT | CASSFGTGSPDTQYF
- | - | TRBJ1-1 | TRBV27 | TGTGCCAGCAGCGCCGTCCGGGTAGTGAACACTGAAGCTTTCTTT | CASSAVRVVNTEAFF
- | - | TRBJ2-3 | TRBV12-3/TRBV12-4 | TGTGCCAGCAGCCCCCAGCGCACAGATACGCAGTATTTT | CASSPQRTDTQYF
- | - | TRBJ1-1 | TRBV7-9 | TGTGCCAGCAGCTTTTATGCGACTGAAGCTTTCTTT | CASSFYATEAFF
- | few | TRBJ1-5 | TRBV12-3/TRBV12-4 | TGTGCCAGCAGTTCGGGCGCGAGTCAGCCCCAGCATTTT | CASSSGASQPQHF
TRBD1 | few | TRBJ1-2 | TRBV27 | TGTGCCAGCAAGGGGGCGCTTAACTATGGCTACACCTTC | CASKGALNYGYTF
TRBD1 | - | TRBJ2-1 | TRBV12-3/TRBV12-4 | TGTGCCAGCAGTTCCTCGGGACAGGGAGGCCATGAGCAGTTCTTC | CASSSSGQGGHEQFF
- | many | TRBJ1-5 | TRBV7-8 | TGTGCCAGCAGCGCTGGACAGCGGGGTTTGCATTTT | CASSAGQRGLHF
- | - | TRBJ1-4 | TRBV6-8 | TGTGCCAGCAGAACACAGGCGTTTAATGAAAAACTGTTTTTT | CASRTQAFNEKLFF
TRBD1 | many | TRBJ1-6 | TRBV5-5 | TGTGCCAGCAGCTTGGCGGACAGGGACTCCTATAATTCACCCCTCCACTTT | CASSLADRDSYNSPLHF
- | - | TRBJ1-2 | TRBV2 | TGTGCCAGCGGGAGCCGGTCTTATATCCATGGCTACACCTTC | CASGSRSYIHGYTF
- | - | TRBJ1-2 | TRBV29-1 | TGCAGCGTTGCCGAGATCTATGGCTACACCTTC | CSVAEIYGYTF
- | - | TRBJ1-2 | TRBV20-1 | TGCTCTAATTGGGACGTCCGAACGGGCTATGGCTACACCTTC | CSNWDVRTGYGYTF